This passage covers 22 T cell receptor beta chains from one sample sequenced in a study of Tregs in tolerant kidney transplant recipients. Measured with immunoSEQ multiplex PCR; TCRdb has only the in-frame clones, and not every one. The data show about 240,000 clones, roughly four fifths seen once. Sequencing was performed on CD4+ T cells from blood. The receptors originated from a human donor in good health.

CDR3 residues: CASSFEGQGTYNEQFF. DNA of the CDR3: TGCGCCAGCAGCTTTGAGGGACAGGGGACCTACAATGAGCAGTTCTTC. The rearrangement joins TRBV5-1 to TRBJ2-1; 10 bases map to TRBD1. The length of the CDR3 is 16 residues. V gave up 2 bases and J gave up 2 bases; unmatched junction bases: 4. Germline V CDR1 and CDR2: SGHRS, YFSETQ.

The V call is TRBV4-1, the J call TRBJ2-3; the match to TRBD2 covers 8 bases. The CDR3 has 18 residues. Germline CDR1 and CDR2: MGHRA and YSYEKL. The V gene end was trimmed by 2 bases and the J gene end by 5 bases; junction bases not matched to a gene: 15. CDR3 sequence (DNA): TGCGCCAGCAGCCAACCTGGGCTAGCGGGCTCTGCCGGAGATACGCAGTATTTT. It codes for CASSQPGLAGSAGDTQYF.

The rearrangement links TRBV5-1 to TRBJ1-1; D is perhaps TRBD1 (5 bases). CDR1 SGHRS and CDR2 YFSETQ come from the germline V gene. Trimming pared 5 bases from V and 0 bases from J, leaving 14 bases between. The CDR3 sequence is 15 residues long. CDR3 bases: TGCGCCAGCAGGTTCGGGGGAGGGGTGAACACTGAAGCTTTCTTT. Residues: CASRFGGGVNTEAFF.

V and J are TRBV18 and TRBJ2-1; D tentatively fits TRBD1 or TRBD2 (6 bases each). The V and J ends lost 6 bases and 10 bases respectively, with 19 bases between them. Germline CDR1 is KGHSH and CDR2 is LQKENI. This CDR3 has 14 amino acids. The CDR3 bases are TGTGCCAGCTCCTCTGAGACCGGGGGCGGGGAGCAGTTCTTC. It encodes CASSSETGGGEQFF.

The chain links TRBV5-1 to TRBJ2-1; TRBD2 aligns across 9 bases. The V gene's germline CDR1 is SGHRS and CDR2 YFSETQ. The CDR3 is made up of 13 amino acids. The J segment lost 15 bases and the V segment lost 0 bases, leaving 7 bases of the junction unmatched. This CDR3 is CASSLATSGIMFF. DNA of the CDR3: TGCGCCAGCAGCTTGGCGACTAGCGGCATAATGTTCTTC.

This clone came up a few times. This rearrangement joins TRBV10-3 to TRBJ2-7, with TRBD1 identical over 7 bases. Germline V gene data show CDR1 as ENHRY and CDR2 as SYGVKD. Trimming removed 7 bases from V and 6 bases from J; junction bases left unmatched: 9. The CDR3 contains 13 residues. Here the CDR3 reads CAINQGVKGEQYF. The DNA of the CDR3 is TGTGCCATCAACCAGGGGGTCAAGGGCGAGCAGTACTTC.

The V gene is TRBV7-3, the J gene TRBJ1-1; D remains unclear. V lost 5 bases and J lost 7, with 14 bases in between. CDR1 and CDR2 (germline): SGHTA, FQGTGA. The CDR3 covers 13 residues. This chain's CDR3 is CASSPAGWGEAFF. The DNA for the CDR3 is TGTGCCAGCAGCCCAGCCGGTTGGGGTGAAGCTTTCTTT.

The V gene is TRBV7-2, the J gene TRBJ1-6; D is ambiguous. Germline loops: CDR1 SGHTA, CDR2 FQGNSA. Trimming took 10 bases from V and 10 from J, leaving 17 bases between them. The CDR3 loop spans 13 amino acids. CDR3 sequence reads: CATSLGQGSPLHF. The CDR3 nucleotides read TGTGCCACTTCGTTAGGCCAAGGCTCACCCCTCCACTTT.

As DNA, the CDR3 is TGCGCCAGCAGCTTGGGCAGGGGGCGAGAGACCCAGTACTTC. Translation gives CASSLGRGRETQYF. The chain couples TRBV5-1 to TRBJ2-5, with 8 bases fitting TRBD1. Trimming cost V 0 bases and J 4 bases; bases outside gene matches: 2. Germline loops: CDR1 SGHRS, CDR2 YFSETQ. The CDR3 loop spans 14 amino acids.

CDR3 residues: CASSQGQSSETQYF. DNA for the CDR3: TGTGCCAGCTCACAGGGGCAGTCTTCAGAGACCCAGTACTTC. The J gene is TRBJ2-5, the V gene TRBV18, with D perhaps TRBD1 (5 bases). This CDR3 is built from 14 residues. V was pared by 4 bases and J by 4 bases, with 13 bases between. The V gene's germline CDR1 is KGHSH and CDR2 LQKENI. The whole variable domain, remainder taken from reference TRBV18 and TRBJ2-5, is NAGVMQNPRHLVRRRGQEARLRCSPMKGHSHVYWYRQLPEEGLKFMVYLQKENIIDESGMPKERFSAEFPKEGPSILRIQQVVRGDSAAYFCASSQGQSSETQYFGPGTRLLVL.

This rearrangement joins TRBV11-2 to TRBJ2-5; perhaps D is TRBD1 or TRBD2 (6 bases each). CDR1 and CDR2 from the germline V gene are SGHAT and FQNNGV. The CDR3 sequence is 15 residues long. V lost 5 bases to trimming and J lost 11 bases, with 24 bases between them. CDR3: CASSPSGALKIEQYF. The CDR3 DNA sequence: TGTGCCAGCAGCCCCTCGGGGGCCCTCAAGATTGAGCAGTACTTC.

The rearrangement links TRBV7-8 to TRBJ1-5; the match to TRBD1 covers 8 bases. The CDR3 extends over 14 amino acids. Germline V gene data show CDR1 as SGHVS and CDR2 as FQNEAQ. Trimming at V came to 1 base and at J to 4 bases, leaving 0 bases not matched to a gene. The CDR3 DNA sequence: TGTGCCAGCAGCTTAGACAGGGGGAATCAGCCCCAGCATTTT. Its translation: CASSLDRGNQPQHF.

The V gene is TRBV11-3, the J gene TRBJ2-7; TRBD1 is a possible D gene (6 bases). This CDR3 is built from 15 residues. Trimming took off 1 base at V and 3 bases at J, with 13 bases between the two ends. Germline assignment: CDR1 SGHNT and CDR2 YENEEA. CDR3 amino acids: CASSLARGQHYEQYF. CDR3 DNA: TGTGCCAGCAGCTTAGCTCGCGGACAGCACTACGAGCAGTACTTC.

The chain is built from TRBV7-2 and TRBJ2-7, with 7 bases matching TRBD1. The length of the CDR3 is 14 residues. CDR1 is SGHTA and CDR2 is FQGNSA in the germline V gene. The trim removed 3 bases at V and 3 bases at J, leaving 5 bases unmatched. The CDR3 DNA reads TGTGCCAGCAGCTTGGGGGACAGCCTCTACGAGCAGTACTTC. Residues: CASSLGDSLYEQYF.

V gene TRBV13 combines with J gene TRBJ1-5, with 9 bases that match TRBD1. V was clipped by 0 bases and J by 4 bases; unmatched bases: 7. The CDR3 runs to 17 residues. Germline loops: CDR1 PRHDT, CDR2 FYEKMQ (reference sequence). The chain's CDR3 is CASSLGPRDRANQPQHF. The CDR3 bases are TGTGCCAGCAGCTTAGGGCCCCGGGACAGGGCTAATCAGCCCCAGCATTTT.

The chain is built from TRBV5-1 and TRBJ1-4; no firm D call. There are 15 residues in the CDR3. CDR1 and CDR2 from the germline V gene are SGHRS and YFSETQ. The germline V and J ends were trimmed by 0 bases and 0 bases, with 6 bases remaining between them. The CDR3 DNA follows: TGCGCCAGCAGCTTGGGGCAACCAACTAATGAAAAACTGTTTTTT. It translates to CASSLGQPTNEKLFF.

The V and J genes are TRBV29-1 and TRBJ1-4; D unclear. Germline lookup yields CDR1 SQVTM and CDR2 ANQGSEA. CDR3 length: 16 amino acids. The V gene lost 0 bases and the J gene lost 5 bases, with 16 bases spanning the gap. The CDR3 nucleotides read TGCAGCGTTGAAGATCCCCTGGGATCCCCGAATGAAAAACTGTTTTTT. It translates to CSVEDPLGSPNEKLFF.

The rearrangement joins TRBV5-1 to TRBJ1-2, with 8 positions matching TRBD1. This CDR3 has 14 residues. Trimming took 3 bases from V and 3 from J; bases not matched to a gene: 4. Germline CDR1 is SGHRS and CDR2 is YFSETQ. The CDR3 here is CASSSLQGDYGYTF. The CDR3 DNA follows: TGCGCCAGCAGCTCATTACAGGGGGACTATGGCTACACCTTC.

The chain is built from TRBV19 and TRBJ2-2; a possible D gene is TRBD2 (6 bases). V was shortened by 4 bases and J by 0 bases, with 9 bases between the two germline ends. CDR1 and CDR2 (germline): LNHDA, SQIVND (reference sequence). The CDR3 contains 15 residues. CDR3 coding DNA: TGTGCCAGTAGTAGGTGGGAGGCGAACACCGGGGAGCTGTTTTTT. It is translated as CASSRWEANTGELFF.

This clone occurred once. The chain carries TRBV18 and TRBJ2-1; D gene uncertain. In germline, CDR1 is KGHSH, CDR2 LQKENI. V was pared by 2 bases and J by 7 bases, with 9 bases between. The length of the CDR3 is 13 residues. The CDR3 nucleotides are TGTGCCAGCTCACCAATGGGTCTAAATGAGCAGTTCTTC. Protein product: CASSPMGLNEQFF.

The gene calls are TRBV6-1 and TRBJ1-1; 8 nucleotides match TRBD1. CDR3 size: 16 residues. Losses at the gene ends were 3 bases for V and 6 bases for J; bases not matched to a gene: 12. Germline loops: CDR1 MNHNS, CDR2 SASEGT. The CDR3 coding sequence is TGTGCCAGCAGTGAGGTTCACAGGGGGGCGGCTCCTGAAGCTTTCTTT. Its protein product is CASSEVHRGAAPEAFF.

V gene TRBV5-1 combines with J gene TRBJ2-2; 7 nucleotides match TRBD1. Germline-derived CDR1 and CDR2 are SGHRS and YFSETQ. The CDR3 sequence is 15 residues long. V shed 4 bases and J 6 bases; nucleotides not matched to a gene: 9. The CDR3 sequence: CASSADRVLAGELFF. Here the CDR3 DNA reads TGCGCCAGCAGCGCCGACAGGGTCTTGGCCGGGGAGCTGTTTTTT.